This TCR beta chain was documented in a study of blood T cell repertoires in COVID-19. Across the study: The origin of the acute and convalescent COVID-19 samples was the United States, Italy and Spain.

Donors were grouped by their self-reported clinical history. CDR1 is SGHTA, CDR2 FQGNSA, per germline. The ends lost 0 bases at V and 2 bases at J; junction bases unmatched: 4. The CDR3 spans 15 residues. Per the study methods: Quantification of nucleated cells was approximated via reference gene primer amplification. Sequencing used immunoSEQ multiplex PCR; TCRdb keeps in-frame clones, though not all of them. D and trimming come from the DNA, and the V and J calls and clone size come from that table. The sample carries over 350,000 clones, 87% recorded once. The J gene is TRBJ2-7, the V gene TRBV7-2, with 7 nucleotides matching TRBD1. The receptor was derived from a woman in her forties or fifties who had recovered from COVID-19. Sequenced input: PBMCs or T cells enriched from blood (not recorded which). CDR3 residues: CASSLARTGPYEQYF. The CDR3 DNA reads as TGTGCCAGCAGCTTAGCTCGGACAGGCCCCTACGAGCAGTACTTC.